What follows are 24 T cell receptor beta chains derived from one specimen sequenced in a study of blood T cell repertoires in COVID-19. Sequencing was performed with immunoSEQ multiplex PCR; in TCRdb, only in-frame clones are kept and a portion is missing. The profile covers about 250,000 clones, with around 84% appearing a single time and more than 1.5% taken by the ten largest. Specimen: peripheral blood. These receptors were collected from a middle-aged woman who had recovered from COVID-19.

The rearrangement links TRBV9 to TRBJ2-5, with TRBD2 matching over 7 bases. Trimming removed 4 bases from V and 2 bases from J; junction bases left unmatched: 14. The CDR3 spans 17 residues. Germline CDR1 and CDR2: SGDLS and YYNGEE. The chain's CDR3 is CASSPGGSPNLQETQYF. The CDR3 nucleotides read TGTGCCAGCAGCCCCGGGGGGTCGCCTAACCTTCAAGAGACCCAGTACTTC.

The chain carries TRBV5-1 and TRBJ1-2; 10 bases agree with TRBD1. Losses at the gene ends were 4 bases for V and 4 bases for J; bases not matched to a gene: 10. Germline V gives CDR1 SGHRS, CDR2 YFSETQ. This CDR3 has 16 amino acids. CDR3: CASSIGTGDRIYGYTF. CDR3 nucleotides: TGCGCCAGCAGCATCGGGACAGGGGACCGGATCTATGGCTACACCTTC.

V is TRBV5-6 and J is TRBJ2-5; D perhaps matches TRBD1 (5 bases). This CDR3 is 14 amino acids long. Germline V lookup: CDR1 SGHDT, CDR2 YYEEEE. V lost 4 bases to trimming and J lost 4 bases, with 14 bases between them. The CDR3 protein is CASSAYGAAETQYF. The CDR3 coding sequence is TGTGCCAGCAGCGCCTATGGGGCGGCAGAGACCCAGTACTTC. The full variable domain, rest sourced from reference TRBV5-6 and TRBJ2-5, is DAGVTQSPTHLIKTRGQQVTLRCSPKSGHDTVSWYQQALGQGPQFIFQYYEEEERQRGNFPDRFSGHQFPNYSSELNVNALLLGDSALYLCASSAYGAAETQYFGPGTRLLVL.

The chain has TRBV27 and TRBJ1-5; 12 bases are a match to TRBD1. V dropped 1 base and J dropped 2; count of bases not matched to a gene: 6. The CDR3 length is 18 residues. CDR1 is MNHEY and CDR2 is SMNVEV in the germline V gene (reference sequence). In DNA form, the CDR3 reads TGTGCCAGCAGTTTATTGGGGACAGGGGGCCGTGGCAATCAGCCCCAGCATTTT. This translates into CASSLLGTGGRGNQPQHF.

V is TRBV2 and J is TRBJ1-5, with D possibly TRBD1 on 6 matching bases. The CDR3 runs to 13 residues. Germline loops: CDR1 SNHLY, CDR2 FYNNEI. Between the trimmed V and J ends, which lost 4 bases and 6 bases, there was a span of 10 bases. The CDR3 loop is CASSGQDLQPQHF. The CDR3 DNA follows: TGTGCCAGCAGTGGACAGGACCTTCAGCCCCAGCATTTT. Full variable domain (rest looked up from reference TRBV2 and TRBJ1-5): EPEVTQTPSHQVTQMGQEVILRCVPISNHLYFYWYRQILGQKVEFLVSFYNNEISEKSEIFDDQFSVERPDGSNFTLKIRSTKLEDSAMYFCASSGQDLQPQHFGDGTRLSIL.

The chain couples TRBV5-1 to TRBJ2-5; 14 bases agree with TRBD2. V lost 0 bases, J lost 4 bases, and 5 bases stayed unmatched. CDR3 length: 17 amino acids. The germline V gene has CDR1 SGHRS and CDR2 YFSETQ. The DNA of the CDR3 is TGCGCCAGCAGCTTGGTGTTAGGGACTAGCGGGGGAGAGACCCAGTACTTC. This sequence encodes CASSLVLGTSGGETQYF.

The chain has TRBV7-2 and TRBJ1-6; D is unresolved. Germline V gives CDR1 SGHTA, CDR2 FQGNSA. Trimming removed 1 base at V and 5 bases at J, with 9 bases between. The CDR3 is made up of 15 amino acids. CDR3 in DNA: TGTGCCAGCAGCTTAGGGCGGGGAAATAATTCACCCCTCCACTTT. Translating it yields CASSLGRGNNSPLHF. The complete variable domain, with remaining parts taken from reference TRBV7-2 and TRBJ1-6, reads GAGVSQSPSNKVTEKGKDVELRCDPISGHTALYWYRQSLGQGLEFLIYFQGNSAPDKSGLPSDRFSAERTGGSVSTLTIQRTQQEDSAVYLCASSLGRGNNSPLHFGNGTRLTVT.

V usage is TRBV3-1 (or the pseudogene TRBV3-2) and J usage is TRBJ2-5; tentative D call: TRBD1 (5 bases). From germline, CDR1 is LGHDT and CDR2 YNNKEL (reference sequence). The CDR3 covers 12 residues. Trimming took 4 bases from V and 5 from J, leaving 8 bases between them. CDR3 in DNA: TGTGCCAGCAGCCCATGGGGCGAGACCCAGTACTTC. This sequence encodes CASSPWGETQYF.

The rearrangement links TRBV30 to TRBJ1-5; the D gene is possibly TRBD1 (5 bases). V was trimmed by 0 bases and J by 7 bases, leaving 13 bases between them. The CDR3 has 14 residues. Germline loops: CDR1 GTSNPN, CDR2 SVGIG (reference sequence). DNA of the CDR3: TGTGCCTGGAGTGTACAGGCAGGGTTACAGCCCCAGCATTTT. This sequence encodes CAWSVQAGLQPQHF.

This clone has just one count. This chain uses TRBV28 with TRBJ2-2, with TRBD2 matching over 8 bases. The CDR3 runs 16 residues. After removal of 5 bases from V and 3 bases from J, the junction contained 8 bases not matched to a gene. CDR1 and CDR2 from the germline V gene are MDHEN and SYDVKM. Written as DNA, the CDR3 is TGTGCCAGCAGTCCTCGAGCGGGGGACTACACCGGGGAGCTGTTTTTT. Translated, it gives CASSPRAGDYTGELFF.

This clone came up a few times. The chain recombines TRBV5-1 with TRBJ1-6, with TRBD1 identical over 7 bases. Germline CDR1 is SGHRS and CDR2 is YFSETQ. The V segment lost 2 bases and the J segment 6 bases; nucleotides outside the gene matches: 2. The CDR3 length is 14 residues. This CDR3 is CASSLTGANSPLHF. DNA of the CDR3: TGCGCCAGCAGCTTAACAGGGGCTAATTCACCCCTCCACTTT.

The rearrangement uses TRBV2 and TRBJ1-6; 8 nucleotides match TRBD1. The CDR3 loop spans 14 amino acids. V shed 6 bases, J shed 6 bases, and the junction held 4 bases outside the gene matches. Per germline, CDR1 SNHLY and CDR2 FYNNEI. The CDR3, as DNA: TGTGCCAGCAGGAGGGGGACAGGTAATTCACCCCTCCACTTT. Translation: CASRRGTGNSPLHF.

The chain has TRBV2 and TRBJ1-6, with a possible D match to TRBD1 (5 bases). V lost 4 bases and J 7 bases, leaving 14 bases between the germline ends. This CDR3 has 15 residues. Per germline, CDR1 SNHLY and CDR2 FYNNEI. This chain's CDR3 is CASSVAGGGNSPLHF. The CDR3 DNA reads TGTGCCAGCAGTGTGGCAGGCGGGGGAAATTCACCCCTCCACTTT. The full variable domain, in which reference TRBV2 and TRBJ1-6 provide the parts outside the CDR3, is EPEVTQTPSHQVTQMGQEVILRCVPISNHLYFYWYRQILGQKVEFLVSFYNNEISEKSEIFDDQFSVERPDGSNFTLKIRSTKLEDSAMYFCASSVAGGGNSPLHFGNGTRLTVT.

The V gene is TRBV5-1, the J gene TRBJ2-3, with D possibly TRBD1 on 5 matching bases. V dropped 2 bases and J dropped 3 bases, with 10 bases sitting between them. The CDR3 covers 14 residues. Germline CDR1 reads SGHRS; CDR2 reads YFSETQ. CDR3 amino acids: CASSFGQRTDTQYF. The CDR3 bases are TGCGCCAGCAGCTTTGGACAACGGACAGATACGCAGTATTTT.

This clone has only one observation. Different DNA sequences within this sample yield the same CDR3. V usage is TRBV7-2 and J usage is TRBJ2-1; D remains ambiguous. From germline, CDR1 is SGHTA and CDR2 FQGNSA. V was cut by 3 bases and J by 2 bases, with 5 bases left in between. The CDR3 has 13 amino acids. CDR3 residues: CASSLATYNEQFF. The CDR3 DNA reads TGTGCCAGCAGCTTGGCAACCTACAATGAGCAGTTCTTC.

V usage is TRBV9 and J usage is TRBJ2-3; 9 bases are shared with TRBD1. The ends lost 4 bases at V and 5 bases at J; junction bases unmatched: 8. The CDR3 is 15 amino acids. In germline, CDR1 is SGDLS, CDR2 YYNGEE. CDR3 amino acids: CASSSRDREIDTQYF. DNA for the CDR3: TGTGCCAGCAGCAGCCGGGACAGGGAGATAGATACGCAGTATTTT.

This sequence joins TRBV28 and TRBJ1-4, with 8 bases fitting TRBD1. J lost 4 bases, V lost 6 bases, and 7 bases had no gene match. The CDR3 consists of 15 residues. Germline V CDR1 and CDR2: MDHEN, SYDVKM. CDR3 coding DNA: TGTGCCAGCAGGGCCCGGGGACAGGTTAATGAAAAACTGTTTTTT. This gives the protein CASRARGQVNEKLFF.

On this clone: At the DNA level, this CDR3 is encoded by other sequences in the same sample as well. The chain employs TRBV19 and TRBJ1-2; TRBD1 agrees at 7 bases. V was clipped by 2 bases and J by 4 bases; unmatched bases: 4. This CDR3 is 14 amino acids long. CDR1 and CDR2 (germline): LNHDA, SQIVND (reference sequence). The CDR3 region has the DNA TGTGCCAGTAGTATATTAGCAGGGGGCTATGGCTACACCTTC. It translates to CASSILAGGYGYTF.

The genes are TRBV6-4 and TRBJ1-2; D possibly corresponds to TRBD1 (5 bases). The CDR3 consists of 16 residues. V gave up 3 bases and J gave up 4 bases, with 18 bases separating them. Germline values: CDR1 MRHNA, CDR2 SNTAGT. CDR3 DNA sequence: TGTGCCAGCAGTGAACAATCCGGGACTGGAGTCTATGGCTACACCTTC. Its translation: CASSEQSGTGVYGYTF.

The count of this clone is one. J is TRBJ1-4 and V is TRBV19, with TRBD1 as a possible D gene (6 bases). Trimming stripped 5 bases from V and 7 bases from J, with 17 bases between. Germline V lookup: CDR1 LNHDA, CDR2 SQIVND (reference sequence). This CDR3 contains 15 residues. The CDR3 region is CASSGTGTLGEKLFF. DNA for the CDR3: TGTGCCAGTAGTGGTACCGGGACACTCGGTGAAAAACTGTTTTTT.

The genes are TRBV19 and TRBJ1-5; no clear D. Germline values: CDR1 LNHDA, CDR2 SQIVND (reference sequence). The CDR3 loop spans 13 amino acids. V gave up 10 bases and J gave up 4 bases, with 14 bases separating them. Here the CDR3 DNA reads TGTGCCACCTCTGCGGCGTTGAATCAGCCCCAGCATTTT. Amino acid sequence: CATSAALNQPQHF.

The V and J genes are TRBV3-1 (or the pseudogene TRBV3-2) and TRBJ1-1; 7 bases line up with TRBD1. This CDR3 region has 16 residues. Trimming took 6 bases from V and 3 from J; bases not matched to a gene: 13. CDR1 is LGHDT, CDR2 YNNKEL, per germline (reference sequence). The CDR3 reads CASRKTGDGAHTEAFF. CDR3 in DNA: TGTGCCAGCAGGAAAACAGGGGATGGGGCGCACACTGAAGCTTTCTTT.

The chain recombines TRBV3-1 (or the pseudogene TRBV3-2) with TRBJ1-5; TRBD1 matches 8 bases. Germline loops: CDR1 LGHDT, CDR2 YNNKEL (reference sequence). This CDR3 region has 13 residues. V dropped 3 bases and J dropped 9; count of bases not matched to a gene: 4. The CDR3 sequence: CASSQQGAPPQHF. CDR3 DNA sequence: TGTGCCAGCAGCCAGCAGGGGGCCCCGCCCCAGCATTTT.

The gene calls are TRBV6-1 and TRBJ1-2, with 9 nucleotides matching TRBD1. Germline V gene data show CDR1 as MNHNS and CDR2 as SASEGT. V lost 7 bases and J lost 6; bases outside the gene matches: 12. CDR3 length: 15 amino acids. The CDR3 bases are TGTGCCAGCATTAAACTACAGGGACAGGGACATGGCTACACCTTC. Encoded protein: CASIKLQGQGHGYTF.